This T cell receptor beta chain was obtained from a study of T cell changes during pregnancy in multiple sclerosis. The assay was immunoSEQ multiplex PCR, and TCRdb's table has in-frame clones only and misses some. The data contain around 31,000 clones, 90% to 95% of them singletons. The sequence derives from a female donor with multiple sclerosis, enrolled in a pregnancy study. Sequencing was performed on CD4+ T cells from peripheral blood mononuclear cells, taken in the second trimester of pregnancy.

CDR3 in amino acids: CASSISSTDTQYF. The CDR3 DNA sequence: TGCGCCAGCAGCATATCTAGCACAGATACGCAGTATTTT. This sequence joins TRBV5-1 and TRBJ2-3; D is uncertain. Trimming removed 4 bases at V and 0 bases at J, with 6 bases between. The CDR3 runs to 13 residues. Germline V gene lookup returns CDR1 SGHRS and CDR2 YFSETQ.